This entry lists 19 T cell receptor beta chains sequenced from one sample in a study of T cell changes during pregnancy in multiple sclerosis. Sequencing was performed with immunoSEQ multiplex PCR; in TCRdb, only in-frame clones are kept and a portion is missing. The data contain 55,000 to 80,000 clones, roughly nine tenths of them seen just once; the ten biggest clones take up over 7.5%. This material consisted of peripheral blood, taken after pregnancy. Receptors originate from a female donor in good health, enrolled as a control in a pregnancy study.

The chain is built from TRBV7-9 and TRBJ1-6; D is possibly TRBD1 (5 bases). The V gene lost 0 bases and the J gene lost 7 bases, with 13 bases spanning the gap. Germline V gene sequence: CDR1 SEHNR, CDR2 FQNEAQ (reference sequence). The CDR3 contains 16 residues. The CDR3 coding sequence is TGTGCCAGCAGCTTAGCAACGGGGGTTAGGAATTCACCCCTCCACTTT. This encodes CASSLATGVRNSPLHF.

V usage is TRBV4-1 and J usage is TRBJ2-7; 10 bases match TRBD2. CDR3 length equals 15 residues. The germline V gene has CDR1 MGHRA and CDR2 YSYEKL. V gave up 4 bases and J gave up 6 bases; unmatched junction bases: 9. The CDR3 nucleotides read TGCGCCAGCAGCCCCCGGGGCCTAGCGGGAGTCGAGCAGTACTTC. Protein product: CASSPRGLAGVEQYF.

J is TRBJ1-1 and V is TRBV19; 12 bases agree with TRBD1. This CDR3 region has 16 residues. Germline V gene sequence: CDR1 LNHDA, CDR2 SQIVND (reference sequence). Trimming cost V 7 bases and J 5 bases; bases outside gene matches: 11. This chain's CDR3 is CASKVPGQGAGTEAFF. The CDR3 nucleotides read TGTGCCAGTAAGGTTCCGGGACAGGGGGCGGGAACTGAAGCTTTCTTT.

The chain couples TRBV19 to TRBJ2-1; TRBD1 might be the D (5 bases). CDR1 LNHDA and CDR2 SQIVND come from the germline V gene (reference sequence). This CDR3 spans 12 amino acids. V gave up 8 bases and J gave up 9 bases, with 14 bases separating them. The CDR3 loop reads CASGGQGGEQFF. CDR3 bases: TGTGCCAGTGGCGGTCAGGGCGGTGAGCAGTTCTTC.

The chain is built from TRBV6-1 and TRBJ2-1; 8 bases map to TRBD2. Losses at the gene ends were 2 bases for V and 3 bases for J; bases not matched to a gene: 3. This CDR3 region has 15 residues. CDR1 and CDR2 (germline): MNHNS, SASEGT. This CDR3 is CASSESAGGYNEQFF. The DNA of the CDR3 is TGTGCCAGCAGTGAATCTGCGGGGGGCTACAATGAGCAGTTCTTC.

The chain joins TRBV29-1 to TRBJ2-3; 7 nucleotides agree with TRBD2. Germline CDR1 SQVTM, CDR2 ANQGSEA. The CDR3 totals 12 residues. V lost 6 bases to trimming and J lost 5 bases; unmatched junction nucleotides: 5. CDR3 in DNA: TGCAGCGTCGGAAGCGGGGTAGATACGCAGTATTTT. Its protein product is CSVGSGVDTQYF.

The chain is built from TRBV7-9 and TRBJ2-1; maybe TRBD2 (6 bases). The CDR3 extends over 13 amino acids. Trimming left V 5 bases short and J 7 bases short, with 12 bases between. The V gene's germline CDR1 is SEHNR and CDR2 FQNEAQ (reference sequence). CDR3 bases: TGTGCCAGCAGCCGGGGGATTGGGAATGAGCAGTTCTTC. Its translation: CASSRGIGNEQFF.

This chain uses TRBV5-1 with TRBJ1-1, with TRBD1 as a possible D gene (5 bases). Germline V lookup: CDR1 SGHRS, CDR2 YFSETQ. V shed 6 bases and J shed 0 bases, with 12 bases lying between them. This CDR3 has 14 residues. CDR3 DNA sequence: TGCGCCAGCACCATGGACAACATGAACACTGAAGCTTTCTTT. Translating gives CASTMDNMNTEAFF.

The chain joins TRBV2 to TRBJ1-4; D remains unclear. Germline V gene sequence: CDR1 SNHLY, CDR2 FYNNEI. V was clipped by 7 bases and J by 0 bases, with 6 bases between them. The CDR3 covers 13 residues. The CDR3, as DNA: TGTGCCAGCAAGAGGGCAACTAATGAAAAACTGTTTTTT. This gives the protein CASKRATNEKLFF.

V and J are TRBV30 and TRBJ1-2; 9 positions match TRBD1. This CDR3 spans 14 amino acids. The junction had 8 bases not matched to a gene; V was cut back by 1 base and J by 8 bases. Per the germline V gene, CDR1 is GTSNPN and CDR2 is SVGIG (reference sequence). The CDR3 region is CAWSDTNRGRGYTF. In DNA form, the CDR3 reads TGTGCCTGGAGTGATACTAACAGGGGGCGAGGCTACACCTTC.

V and J are TRBV10-3 and TRBJ2-1; 8 nucleotides line up with TRBD2. V gave up 10 bases and J gave up 5 bases; unmatched junction bases: 10. Germline-derived CDR1 and CDR2 are ENHRY and SYGVKD. There are 14 residues in the CDR3. CDR3 bases: TGTGCCACGCAAACTAGCGGCACAGACAATGAGCAGTTCTTC. Its translation: CATQTSGTDNEQFF.

The V gene is TRBV5-4, the J gene TRBJ1-3; possible D gene TRBD1, 6 bases. Germline CDR1 SGHNT, CDR2 YYREEE (reference sequence). Trimming removed 4 bases from V and 1 base from J, with 12 bases in between. The CDR3 is made up of 15 amino acids. The CDR3: CASSATGYSGNTIYF. The CDR3 region has the DNA TGTGCCAGCAGCGCTACAGGGTATTCTGGAAACACCATATATTTT.

DNA of the CDR3: TGCGCCAGCAGCTTGTCGGGACAGGGAGGCTATGGCTACACCTTC. Its translation: CASSLSGQGGYGYTF. The chain uses TRBV5-1 and TRBJ1-2; 9 positions agree with TRBD1. Losses at the gene ends were 1 base for V and 4 bases for J; bases not matched to a gene: 5. Germline CDR1 is SGHRS and CDR2 is YFSETQ. This CDR3 has 15 amino acids. The full variable domain, completed using reference TRBV5-1 and TRBJ1-2, is KAGVTQTPRYLIKTRGQQVTLSCSPISGHRSVSWYQQTPGQGLQFLFEYFSETQRNKGNFPGRFSGRQFSNSRSEMNVSTLELGDSALYLCASSLSGQGGYGYTFGSGTRLTVV.

This rearrangement joins TRBV2 to TRBJ1-5; D uncertain. Germline-derived CDR1 and CDR2 are SNHLY and FYNNEI. The length of the CDR3 is 12 residues. The V end lost 5 bases, the J end lost 5 bases, and 7 bases lay between the germline ends. The CDR3 bases are TGTGCCAGCAGTCATGGAGATCAGCCCCAGCATTTT. It yields the protein CASSHGDQPQHF. The full variable domain, with the rest looked up from reference TRBV2 and TRBJ1-5, is EPEVTQTPSHQVTQMGQEVILRCVPISNHLYFYWYRQILGQKVEFLVSFYNNEISEKSEIFDDQFSVERPDGSNFTLKIRSTKLEDSAMYFCASSHGDQPQHFGDGTRLSIL.

The chain is built from TRBV5-6 and TRBJ1-2; D unclear. The germline V gene has CDR1 SGHDT and CDR2 YYEEEE. This CDR3 has 17 residues. V lost 0 bases and J lost 0, with 15 bases in between. The DNA of the CDR3 is TGTGCCAGCAGCTTGGGTTATACACAGAAAACTAACTATGGCTACACCTTC. Translating it yields CASSLGYTQKTNYGYTF.

The table lists this clone with a count of one. The chain employs TRBV12-5 and TRBJ2-7; the match to TRBD1 covers 9 bases. This CDR3 is 15 amino acids long. V lost 2 bases to trimming and J lost 3 bases; unmatched junction nucleotides: 5. Germline V gene sequence: CDR1 LGHNT, CDR2 FRNRAP. CDR3 nucleotides: TGTGCTAGTGGTTTGTATCCGACAGGGGGCTACGAGCAGTACTTC. It yields the protein CASGLYPTGGYEQYF. The complete variable domain, with remaining parts taken from reference TRBV12-5 and TRBJ2-7, reads DARVTQTPRHKVTEMGQEVTMRCQPILGHNTVFWYRQTMMQGLELLAYFRNRAPLDDSGMPKDRFSAEMPDATLATLKIQPSEPRDSAVYFCASGLYPTGGYEQYFGPGTRLTVT.

The rearrangement links TRBV11-1 to TRBJ2-5, with 10 bases matching TRBD1. J lost 5 bases, V lost 5 bases, and 14 bases had no gene match. The V gene's germline CDR1 is SGHAT and CDR2 FQDESV (reference sequence). This CDR3 has 17 residues. CDR3 sequence reads: CASSRQGGTGVQETQYF. The CDR3 nucleotides read TGTGCCAGCAGCCGGCAGGGAGGGACAGGGGTTCAGGAGACCCAGTACTTC. The full variable domain, rest sourced from reference TRBV11-1 and TRBJ2-5, is EAEVAQSPRYKITEKSQAVAFWCDPISGHATLYWYRQILGQGPELLVQFQDESVVDDSQLPKDRFSAERLKGVDSTLKIQPAELGDSAMYLCASSRQGGTGVQETQYFGPGTRLLVL.

The V call is TRBV5-1, the J call TRBJ2-3; D is possibly TRBD2 (5 bases). Trimming cost V 4 bases and J 0 bases, with 12 bases left between them. Germline V gene sequence: CDR1 SGHRS, CDR2 YFSETQ. The CDR3 is made up of 15 amino acids. CDR3 bases: TGCGCCAGCAGCCCCGCGCGGACTAGCACAGATACGCAGTATTTT. This gives the protein CASSPARTSTDTQYF. Full variable domain (missing parts from reference TRBV5-1 and TRBJ2-3): KAGVTQTPRYLIKTRGQQVTLSCSPISGHRSVSWYQQTPGQGLQFLFEYFSETQRNKGNFPGRFSGRQFSNSRSEMNVSTLELGDSALYLCASSPARTSTDTQYFGPGTRLTVL.

The chain has TRBV19 and TRBJ1-1; 8 bases are shared with TRBD1. The CDR3 loop spans 16 amino acids. J gave up 1 base and V 6 bases, and 10 bases lay outside the gene matches. The germline V gene encodes CDR1 LNHDA and CDR2 SQIVND (reference sequence). The CDR3 reads CASSRTGKMANTEAFF. In DNA, the CDR3 is TGTGCCAGTAGCCGGACAGGGAAAATGGCGAACACTGAAGCTTTCTTT.